The 22 T cell receptor beta chains listed next were all sequenced from one sample in a study of cytomegalovirus exposure and HLA in healthy donors. The table came from immunoSEQ multiplex PCR; TCRdb's copy has only in-frame clones and leaves some out. Altogether more than 50,000 clones are present, around 90% being singletons, with the ten largest covering 2.2%. The material sequenced was PBMCs. These receptor sequences come from a young woman in good health and CMV-seronegative.

The chain recombines TRBV21-1 with TRBJ2-7; TRBD1 is the table's D call, not checked against the DNA. TRBV21-1 is classified as a pseudogene. This CDR3 has 15 amino acids. CDR3 DNA sequence: TGTGCCAGCAGTAAGACGAGGACAGGGCAGTACGAGCAGTACTTC. This encodes CASSKTRTGQYEQYF.

The CDR3 sequence is CASSDRDRASYEQYF. The DNA of the CDR3 is TGTGCCAGCTCGGACCGGGACAGAGCCTCCTACGAGCAGTACTTC. The genes are TRBV2 and TRBJ2-7; TRBD1 matches 7 bases. Trimming removed 8 bases from V and 0 bases from J; junction bases left unmatched: 10. Germline assignment: CDR1 SNHLY and CDR2 FYNNEI. This CDR3 is 15 amino acids long.

This rearrangement joins TRBV27 to TRBJ1-1; maybe TRBD1 (6 bases). The V end was cut by 7 bases, the J end by 1 base, with 10 bases between. This CDR3 has 13 residues. Germline CDR1 is MNHEY and CDR2 is SMNVEV (reference sequence). The CDR3 spells CASTLGGNTEAFF. The CDR3, as DNA: TGTGCCAGCACCCTAGGGGGGAACACTGAAGCTTTCTTT.

J is TRBJ1-2 and V is TRBV4-1; D is perhaps TRBD1 (5 bases). The CDR3 loop spans 14 amino acids. Germline CDR1 is MGHRA and CDR2 is YSYEKL. The V end lost 1 base, the J end lost 8 bases, and 14 bases lay between the germline ends. As DNA, the CDR3 is TGCGCCAGCAGCCAAGGCGACGGGGCGGGAGGCTACACCTTC. This translates into CASSQGDGAGGYTF.

The rearrangement links TRBV4-3 to TRBJ2-4, with D perhaps matching TRBD1 (5 bases). Germline-derived CDR1 and CDR2 are LGHNA and YSLEER. V was shortened by 2 bases and J by 0 bases, with 17 bases between the two germline ends. This CDR3 has 18 amino acids. The CDR3 reads CASSQKMRTTIAKNIQYF. In nucleotides, the CDR3 is TGCGCCAGCAGCCAAAAGATGAGGACAACCATAGCCAAAAACATTCAGTACTTC.

As concerns this clone: The sample contains more than one DNA sequence encoding this CDR3. V is TRBV6-6 and J is TRBJ2-1; D is possibly TRBD2 (6 bases). The germline V gene has CDR1 MNHNY and CDR2 SVGAGI (reference sequence). V shed 5 bases and J shed 0 bases, with 8 bases lying between them. The CDR3 totals 14 residues. This CDR3 reads CASSGGSSYNEQFF. In DNA form, the CDR3 reads TGTGCCAGCAGTGGGGGGAGCTCCTACAATGAGCAGTTCTTC.

The rearrangement links TRBV7-9 to TRBJ1-3; D might be TRBD1 (6 bases). The CDR3 extends over 14 amino acids. Germline values: CDR1 SEHNR, CDR2 FQNEAQ (reference sequence). The V gene lost 9 bases and the J gene lost 0 bases, with 12 bases spanning the gap. Written as DNA, the CDR3 is TGTGCCAGTACCAGGGGCCGCTCTGGAAACACCATATATTTT. Translated: CASTRGRSGNTIYF.

The CDR3 DNA reads as TGTGCCAGCAGCTTACCCGGGTTTTCAGTGAACACTGAAGCTTTCTTT. It translates to CASSLPGFSVNTEAFF. The genes are TRBV11-2 and TRBJ1-1; D remains unclear. V was pared by 2 bases and J by 0 bases, with 13 bases between. CDR3 size: 16 residues. Germline assignment: CDR1 SGHAT and CDR2 FQNNGV.

The CDR3 DNA reads TGCGCCAGCAGCACCGGACTAGCGGGCTACAATGAGCAGTTCTTC. Translation gives CASSTGLAGYNEQFF. The chain carries TRBV5-1 and TRBJ2-1; 11 positions match TRBD2. J gave up 3 bases and V 4 bases, and 3 bases lay outside the gene matches. The CDR3 consists of 15 residues. CDR1 and CDR2 from the germline V gene are SGHRS and YFSETQ.

The chain combines TRBV21-1 with TRBJ1-2. TRBV21-1 is listed as a pseudogene. The CDR3 spans 17 residues. In DNA form, the CDR3 reads TGTGCCAGCAGCAAACGCCCAGGGGGCGGGGGGGCCTATGGCTACACCTTC. This translates into CASSKRPGGGGAYGYTF.

The chain combines TRBV7-9 with TRBJ1-4, with D tentatively TRBD1 (6 bases). The CDR3 is 15 amino acids. Trimming took off 6 bases at V and 9 bases at J, with 20 bases between the two ends. The germline V gene encodes CDR1 SEHNR and CDR2 FQNEAQ (reference sequence). The CDR3 is CASRDRGQGRQKLFF. As DNA, the CDR3 is TGTGCCAGCAGGGACCGGGGACAAGGGAGACAAAAACTGTTTTTT.

The chain recombines TRBV4-1 with TRBJ1-1; TRBD1 agrees at 9 bases. CDR1 is MGHRA and CDR2 is YSYEKL in the germline V gene. CDR3 length: 15 residues. The J segment lost 4 bases and the V segment lost 6 bases, leaving 9 bases of the junction unmatched. CDR3 amino acids: CASRLDRGGSTEAFF. For the CDR3, the DNA is TGCGCCAGCAGACTGGACAGGGGAGGTAGCACTGAAGCTTTCTTT.

V and J are TRBV7-2 and TRBJ2-7, with 10 bases fitting TRBD2. Germline V gene lookup returns CDR1 SGHTA and CDR2 FQGNSA. V was clipped by 2 bases and J by 3 bases; unmatched bases: 10. This CDR3 has 17 amino acids. In nucleotides, the CDR3 is TGTGCCAGCAGCTTAACTAGCGGGACTTCCCTCAACTACGAGCAGTACTTC. Encoded protein: CASSLTSGTSLNYEQYF.

V is TRBV11-1 and J is TRBJ1-2; TRBD1 aligns across 7 bases. The ends lost 3 bases at V and 8 bases at J; junction bases unmatched: 6. The CDR3 extends over 13 amino acids. Per germline, CDR1 SGHAT and CDR2 FQDESV (reference sequence). The CDR3 is CASSLDPQGGYTF. In DNA, the CDR3 is TGTGCCAGCAGCTTGGACCCACAGGGGGGCTACACCTTC.

This rearrangement joins TRBV6-6 to TRBJ2-2, with D perhaps matching TRBD2 (6 bases). V was clipped by 7 bases and J by 6 bases, with 12 bases between them. Germline V gene data show CDR1 as MNHNY and CDR2 as SVGAGI (reference sequence). This CDR3 comprises 13 residues. The CDR3: CASTIREAGELFF. Here the CDR3 DNA reads TGTGCCAGCACTATTAGGGAGGCCGGGGAGCTGTTTTTT.

V is TRBV7-9 and J is TRBJ2-5; TRBD1 matches at 9 bases. CDR1 is SEHNR, CDR2 FQNEAQ, per germline (reference sequence). V trimming: 6 bases; J trimming: 2 bases; junction bases outside the gene matches: 4. The CDR3 runs to 14 residues. CDR3 DNA: TGTGCCAGCAGGACAGACAGGGGGCAAGAGACCCAGTACTTC. Its protein product is CASRTDRGQETQYF.

The chain is built from TRBV30 and TRBJ1-1, with D maybe TRBD1 (5 bases). From germline, CDR1 is GTSNPN and CDR2 SVGIG (reference sequence). Trimming removed 4 bases from V and 6 bases from J, with 18 bases in between. The CDR3 runs 14 residues. In nucleotides, the CDR3 is TGTGCCTGGATAGGGAGGACCGGGGGTGCTGAAGCTTTCTTT. As protein: CAWIGRTGGAEAFF.

The CDR3 nucleotides read TGTGCCAGCTCTCCAACTAGCGGGAGATCAGATACGCAGTATTTT. Translation gives CASSPTSGRSDTQYF. The chain links TRBV18 to TRBJ2-3; 11 nucleotides line up with TRBD2. The CDR3 length is 15 residues. Germline V gene sequence: CDR1 KGHSH, CDR2 LQKENI. V dropped 6 bases and J dropped 4; count of bases not matched to a gene: 6.

The chain recombines TRBV7-9 with TRBJ2-7; 9 nucleotides line up with TRBD1. The CDR3 totals 16 residues. Germline V gene lookup returns CDR1 SEHNR and CDR2 FQNEAQ (reference sequence). V was pared by 2 bases and J by 3 bases, with 8 bases of the junction left unmatched. The CDR3 sequence is CASSLRGTGGFYEQYF. In DNA form, the CDR3 reads TGTGCCAGCAGCTTACGGGGAACAGGGGGCTTCTACGAGCAGTACTTC.

This clone was seen only a few times. The chain combines TRBV5-4 with TRBJ2-7; 12 bases map to TRBD1. The length of the CDR3 is 15 residues. Germline V gives CDR1 SGHNT, CDR2 YYREEE (reference sequence). V shed 5 bases, J shed 3 bases, and the junction held 6 bases outside the gene matches. The CDR3 loop reads CASSSRDRGLYEQYF. DNA for the CDR3: TGTGCCAGCAGTAGCCGGGACAGGGGGCTCTACGAGCAGTACTTC.

The V gene is TRBV2, the J gene TRBJ2-5, with D perhaps TRBD2 (6 bases). V was pared by 7 bases and J by 2 bases, with 17 bases between. Germline V lookup: CDR1 SNHLY, CDR2 FYNNEI. The CDR3 is 15 amino acids. CDR3 loop: CASIADPGLQETQYF. The DNA of the CDR3 is TGTGCCAGCATCGCGGATCCGGGACTTCAAGAGACCCAGTACTTC.

The V call is TRBV6-1, the J call TRBJ2-1; 9 positions match TRBD2. The CDR3 is made up of 15 amino acids. The V gene end was trimmed by 8 bases and the J gene end by 8 bases; junction bases not matched to a gene: 13. The germline gives CDR1 MNHNS, CDR2 SASEGT. CDR3 sequence: CASHYRLAGNDEQFF. DNA of the CDR3: TGTGCCAGCCATTATCGGCTAGCGGGAAACGATGAGCAGTTCTTC.